This T cell receptor (beta chain) emerged from a study of blood T cell repertoires in COVID-19. Study at large: Both acute and convalescent COVID-19 samples were obtained from the United States, Italy and Spain. PBMCs, B-cell-depleted T cells, or T cells were the source of the cDNA or gDNA that made up the material.

The CDR3 covers 14 residues. Trimming shortened V by 2 bases and J by 2 bases, and 10 bases separated the two germline ends. Germline V gene lookup returns CDR1 SGHRS and CDR2 YFSETQ. Original methodology: Reference gene primer amplification in the assay estimated nucleated cell counts. Profiling relied on immunoSEQ multiplex PCR, and the TCRdb table lists in-frame clones only, not all of them. V and J calls and clone size are those listed in that table; D and trimming were worked out from the DNA. The data contain a few hundred thousand clones, about 90% of them singletons. The sequenced sample was peripheral blood. The sequence came from a woman aged 45-65 years who had recovered from COVID-19. This chain joins TRBV5-1 and TRBJ2-5; D unresolved. Here the CDR3 DNA reads TGCGCCAGCAGCTTAGCGCGCCGACAAGAGACCCAGTACTTC. This encodes CASSLARRQETQYF.